This TCR beta chain was documented in a study of CD8 T cells in Susac syndrome. The TEMRA cells underwent FACS enrichment, while the CD8+ and CD4+ T cells underwent negative isolation. The CDR3 extends over 12 amino acids. The germline V gene encodes CDR1 KGHSH and CDR2 LQKENI. The germline V and J ends were trimmed by 8 bases and 2 bases, with 10 bases remaining between them. Reverse transcription of about 0.5 to 1 ug RNA used random hexamers. The method of amplification for TCR beta CDR3 was immunoSEQ multiplex PCR, covering 54 Vbeta and 13 Jbeta. TCRdb re-analysed the immunoSEQ multiplex PCR reads in MiXCR, keeping a single row per CDR3 protein. The profile shows some 120,000 distinct CDR3 sequences, roughly 94% of them singletons.

Sequencing was performed on CD4+ T cells from PBMCs. This receptor was taken from a human donor with multiple sclerosis. The chain has TRBV18 and TRBJ2-7; D perhaps matches TRBD1 (5 bases). Written as DNA, the CDR3 is TGTGCCAGCACCGACAGTGCCTACGAGCAGTACTTC. Encoded protein: CASTDSAYEQYF.